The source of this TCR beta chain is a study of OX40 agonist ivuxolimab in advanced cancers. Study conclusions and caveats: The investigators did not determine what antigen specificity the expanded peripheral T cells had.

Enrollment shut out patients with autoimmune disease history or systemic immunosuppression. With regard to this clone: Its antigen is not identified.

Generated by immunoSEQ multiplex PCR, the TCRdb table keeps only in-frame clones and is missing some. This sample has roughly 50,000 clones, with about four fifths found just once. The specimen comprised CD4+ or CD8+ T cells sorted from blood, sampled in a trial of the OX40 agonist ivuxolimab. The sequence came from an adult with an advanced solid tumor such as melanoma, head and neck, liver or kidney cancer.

CDR3 amino acids: CASRNLQGGEDLNTEAFF. The CDR3 DNA reads as TGTGCCAGCAGGAACTTACAGGGGGGGGAGGACTTGAACACTGAAGCTTTCTTT. This chain uses TRBV27 with TRBJ1-1; TRBD1 matches 8 bases. Germline lookup yields CDR1 MNHEY and CDR2 SMNVEV (reference sequence). This CDR3 is 18 amino acids long. The V segment lost 6 bases and the J segment 0 bases; nucleotides outside the gene matches: 15.